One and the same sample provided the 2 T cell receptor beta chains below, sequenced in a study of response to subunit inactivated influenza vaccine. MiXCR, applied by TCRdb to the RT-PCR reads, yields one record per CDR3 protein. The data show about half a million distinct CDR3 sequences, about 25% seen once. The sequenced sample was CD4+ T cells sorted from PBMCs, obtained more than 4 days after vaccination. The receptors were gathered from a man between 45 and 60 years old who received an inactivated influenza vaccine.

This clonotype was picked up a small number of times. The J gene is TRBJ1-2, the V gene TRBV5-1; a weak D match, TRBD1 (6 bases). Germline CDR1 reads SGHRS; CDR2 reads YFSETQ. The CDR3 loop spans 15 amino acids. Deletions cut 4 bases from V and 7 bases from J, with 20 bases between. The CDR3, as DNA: TGCGCCAGCAGCCCGGACAGCCGGCAGCCGGGTGGCTACACCTTC. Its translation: CASSPDSRQPGGYTF.

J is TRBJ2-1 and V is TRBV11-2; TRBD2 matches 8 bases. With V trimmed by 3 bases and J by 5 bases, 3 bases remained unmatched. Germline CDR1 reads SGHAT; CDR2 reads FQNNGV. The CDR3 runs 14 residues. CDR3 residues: CASSFGTRDNEQFF. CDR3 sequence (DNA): TGTGCCAGCAGCTTCGGGACTAGGGACAATGAGCAGTTCTTC.